This T cell receptor beta chain was documented in a study of blood T cell repertoires in COVID-19. The junction had 7 bases not matched to a gene; V was cut back by 4 bases and J by 2 bases. This CDR3 contains 16 residues. The germline gives CDR1 SGHNT, CDR2 YENEEA. Original processing notes: It was from reference gene primer amplification that nucleated cell counts were estimated. Here immunoSEQ multiplex PCR was the method, and the copy in TCRdb shows in-frame clones only, minus some. For V, J and clone size, that table is used; D and trimming come from the DNA. The data contain tens of thousands of clones, around 90% of them singletons. This clone was seen a single time.

V usage is TRBV11-3 and J usage is TRBJ2-1; 8 positions agree with TRBD1. The specimen was peripheral blood. This clonotype was sampled from a human donor in a cohort sampled during active COVID-19. The CDR3 nucleotides read TGTGCCAGCAGCTCGGGGACAGGAGGGACCTACAATGAGCAGTTCTTC. Translating gives CASSSGTGGTYNEQFF.